The clone carrying this T cell receptor (beta chain) showed up many times. The data stem from a study of human T cells and chemical hapten exposure. The library attached unique molecular identifiers to individual cDNA molecules. Each CDR3 protein gets one entry after TCRdb re-called the RACE reads with MiXCR. In the table there are approximately 260,000 distinct CDR3 sequences, 7.5% to 10% of which are singletons. The time point is: pre-sensitization, week 0. The treatment here: therapeutic diphenylcyclopropenone sensitization with weekly scalp DPC. Material: whole blood, obtained in connection with sensitization to the hapten diphenylcyclopropenone (DPC). This receptor was obtained from a middle-aged woman with alopecia areata. Some clones in this sample may be carry-over from other donors' samples.

The CDR3 sequence: CASSPAGGSYYGYTF. The CDR3 nucleotides read TGTGCCAGCAGCCCCGCCGGAGGCAGTTACTATGGCTACACCTTC. The chain joins TRBV4-2 to TRBJ1-2; unclear D gene. This CDR3 spans 15 amino acids. CDR1 LGHNA and CDR2 YNFKEQ come from the germline V gene. V shed 4 bases and J shed 3 bases, with 15 bases lying between them.